The source of this TCR beta chain is a study of vaccination and CD4 T cells after COVID-19. Turning to the study itself: From HCoV-229E, HCoV-OC43, HCoV-NL63 and SARS-CoV-2, overlapping spike peptides were used to stimulate the cells.

Whole-study findings and limits: In convalescent patients, a median approximately 86% of post-vaccine SARS-CoV-2-reactive clones appeared only after vaccination. Vaccine-specific clones numbering 304 of 307 showed spike mono-reactivity in convalescent patients.

Treatment noted: 10-day PBMC culture with coronavirus spike peptide pools or control peptides (ViraFEST assay). Gathered ahead of the COVID-19 pandemic (2011-2018) were the CD4+ T cells of the unexposed donor. Trimming shortened V by 3 bases and J by 5 bases, and 13 bases separated the two germline ends. Germline V gene lookup returns CDR1 SNHLY and CDR2 FYNNEI. The CDR3 has 14 amino acids. Oncomine TCR Beta short-read sequencing was applied to DNA from cultured CD4+ T cells. TCRdb used MiXCR to reprocess the PCR reads, holding one entry per CDR3 protein. The table records 7,500 to 9,000 distinct CDR3 sequences, around 45% of them present only once. This clonotype was found a few times. Its specificity is unknown.

The sequencing sample was made of CD4+ T cells from blood, cultured in vitro. This rearrangement joins TRBV2 to TRBJ2-5; TRBD1 might be the D (6 bases). This TCR came from a human donor in good health. In nucleotides, the CDR3 is TGTGCCAGCAGTGACCAGGGGCAGGGGGAGACCCAGTACTTC. As protein: CASSDQGQGETQYF.